This entry describes one T cell receptor beta chain. Its specificity is not known. The entry originates in a study of T cell clonotyping in hematopoietic cell transplantation. Broader study findings: Cells were unsorted, so CD4 and CD8 contributions were not separated. Pathologically expanded recipient clonotypes increased progressively from day 30 to day 180 as diversity fell. Graft donor and pretransplant recipient Inverse Simpson Index values predicted broader posttransplant TCR diversity.

Looked up from germline, CDR1 is SEHNR and CDR2 is FQNEAQ (reference sequence). Trimming removed 5 bases at V and 1 base at J, with 18 bases between. The CDR3 covers 16 residues. Method: immunoSEQ multiplex PCR; TCRdb's copy keeps in-frame clones and lacks some. The table shows about 11,000 clones, with roughly 87% occurring only once. Material: PBMCs, obtained 100 days after allogeneic stem cell transplant. The chain employs TRBV7-9 and TRBJ2-7; D might be TRBD2 (5 bases). This TCR was sampled from a female patient in her sixties who had an allogeneic stem cell transplant from an unrelated donor, so the T cells may come from the graft donor. Some clones in this sample may be carry-over from other donors' samples. The CDR3 is CASSPAAIMRSYEQYF. The DNA for the CDR3 is TGTGCCAGCAGCCCAGCGGCGATTATGAGATCCTACGAGCAGTACTTC.